The 2 T cell receptor beta chains below all came from one sample that was sequenced in a study of blood T cell repertoires in COVID-19. Here immunoSEQ multiplex PCR was the method, and the copy in TCRdb shows in-frame clones only, minus some. The sample includes 160,000 or so clones, approximately 84% of them seen just once. Sequencing was performed on PBMCs or T cells enriched from blood (not recorded which). The source of these receptors is a human donor with acute COVID-19. The donor label of this sample is uncertain.

This rearrangement joins TRBV27 to TRBJ1-5; a weak D match, TRBD1 (6 bases). Trimming shortened V by 0 bases and J by 7 bases, and 22 bases separated the two germline ends. In germline, CDR1 is MNHEY, CDR2 SMNVEV (reference sequence). There are 18 residues in the CDR3. The CDR3 reads CASSLSGSDSSMIQPQHF. The CDR3 DNA reads TGTGCCAGCAGTTTATCGGGCTCGGACAGCTCAATGATCCAGCCCCAGCATTTT.

V usage is TRBV27 and J usage is TRBJ1-2; the match to TRBD1 covers 7 bases. The CDR3 has 15 residues. V was clipped by 4 bases and J by 6 bases; unmatched bases: 11. Germline V lookup: CDR1 MNHEY, CDR2 SMNVEV (reference sequence). The CDR3 bases are TGTGCCAGCAGTTCTTTATCTGGACAGGATAATGGCTACACCTTC. Translating gives CASSSLSGQDNGYTF.